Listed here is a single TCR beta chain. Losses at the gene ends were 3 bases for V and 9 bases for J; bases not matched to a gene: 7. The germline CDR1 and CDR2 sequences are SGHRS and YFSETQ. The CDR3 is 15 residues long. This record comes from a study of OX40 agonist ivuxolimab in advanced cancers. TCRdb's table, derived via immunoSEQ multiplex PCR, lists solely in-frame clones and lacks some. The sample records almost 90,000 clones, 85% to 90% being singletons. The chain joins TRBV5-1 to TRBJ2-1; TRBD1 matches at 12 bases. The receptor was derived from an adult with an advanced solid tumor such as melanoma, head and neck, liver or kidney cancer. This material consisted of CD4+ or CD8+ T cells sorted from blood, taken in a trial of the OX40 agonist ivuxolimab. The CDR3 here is CASSSGTGGSGEQFF. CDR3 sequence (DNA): TGCGCCAGCAGCTCCGGGACAGGGGGCTCTGGTGAGCAGTTCTTC.